The 18 T cell receptor beta chains below were found in one sample sequenced in a study of CD8+ T cells in alopecia areata (dated by TCRdb to between 2018 and 2020). Sample time point, as interpreted from the label and publication: baseline before oral tofacitinib. The library was produced with the immunoSEQ multiplex PCR assay. To provide template for TCR sequencing, every sample had RNA extracted and reverse transcribed into cDNA. In its TCRdb copy, this immuneACCESS table keeps in-frame sequences only and misses some clones. Where compared with another copy, unresolved V genes explain less than half of these, and the others have no known cause. The sample has 140,000 to 150,000 clones on record, about nine tenths of them singletons. The ten largest clonotypes hold about 16% of the sample. The sequencing used CD8+ T cells sorted from blood, collected at week 0. These receptors came from a human donor with alopecia areata.

The V gene is TRBV11-2, the J gene TRBJ2-7; D not certain. The V end lost 2 bases, the J end lost 0 bases, and 8 bases lay between the germline ends. CDR1 and CDR2 (germline): SGHAT, FQNNGV. CDR3 length: 14 residues. CDR3 nucleotide sequence: TGTGCCAGCAGCTTATCCGATATCTCCTACGAGCAGTACTTC. This gives the protein CASSLSDISYEQYF.

The rearrangement links TRBV9 to TRBJ1-1; D not certain. Germline lookup yields CDR1 SGDLS and CDR2 YYNGEE. CDR3 length: 15 amino acids. V gave up 0 bases and J gave up 1 base, with 10 bases separating them. In DNA, the CDR3 is TGTGCCAGCAGCGTAGATCAAGGGCAGAACACTGAAGCTTTCTTT. Protein sequence: CASSVDQGQNTEAFF.

As DNA, the CDR3 is TGCAGCGCGAACACTGGACAGGGGGCGACCGGGGAGCTGTTTTTT. Translated, it gives CSANTGQGATGELFF. The V and J genes are TRBV29-1 and TRBJ2-2, with 11 bases fitting TRBD1. The CDR3 is made up of 15 amino acids. From germline, CDR1 is SQVTM and CDR2 ANQGSEA. Losses at the gene ends were 7 bases for V and 5 bases for J; bases not matched to a gene: 9.

This clone was seen just once. This chain links TRBV11-3 with TRBJ2-6, with 7 positions matching TRBD2. The germline gives CDR1 SGHNT, CDR2 YENEEA. The CDR3 has 17 residues. Trimming removed 6 bases from V and 0 bases from J; junction bases left unmatched: 8. This chain's CDR3 is CASSDRGGTSGANVLTF. The CDR3 DNA reads TGTGCCAGCAGTGACCGGGGAGGGACCTCTGGGGCCAACGTCCTGACTTTC.

The chain links TRBV27 to TRBJ2-7; no firm D call. CDR1 is MNHEY, CDR2 SMNVEV, per germline (reference sequence). The CDR3 extends over 14 amino acids. Trimming removed 2 bases from V and 1 base from J, with 9 bases in between. CDR3 residues: CASSLQEPSYEQYF. The CDR3, as DNA: TGTGCCAGCAGTTTACAGGAGCCTTCCTACGAGCAGTACTTC.

This clone occurred once. The genes are TRBV29-1 and TRBJ1-5; a possible D gene is TRBD1 (6 bases). The CDR3 runs to 12 residues. Trimming left V 6 bases short and J 5 bases short, with 11 bases between. Per germline, CDR1 SQVTM and CDR2 ANQGSEA. This CDR3 reads CSVGAADQPQHF. The DNA of the CDR3 is TGCAGCGTGGGGGCTGCGGATCAGCCCCAGCATTTT.

The V gene is TRBV9, the J gene TRBJ2-2; D is unresolved. Germline V CDR1 and CDR2: SGDLS, YYNGEE. The V end was cut by 6 bases, the J end by 5 bases, with 8 bases between. The CDR3 has 12 amino acids. The CDR3 spells CASTLGTGELFF. In nucleotides, the CDR3 is TGTGCCAGCACCCTAGGGACCGGGGAGCTGTTTTTT.

The CDR3 region is CASTQGGTSGYTF. CDR3 in DNA: TGTGCCAGCACGCAGGGGGGCACCTCTGGCTACACCTTC. The gene calls are TRBV6-5 and TRBJ1-2; 7 bases are a match to TRBD1. V lost 7 bases and J lost 7; bases outside the gene matches: 9. Germline V gene sequence: CDR1 MNHEY, CDR2 SVGAGI. The CDR3 is 13 amino acids.

This chain joins TRBV27 and TRBJ2-7, with a possible D match to TRBD1 (6 bases). V was clipped by 1 base and J by 2 bases, with 9 bases between them. In germline, CDR1 is MNHEY, CDR2 SMNVEV (reference sequence). The CDR3 is 14 amino acids. CDR3 sequence: CASSLWAGAYEQYF. DNA of the CDR3: TGTGCCAGCAGTTTATGGGCAGGGGCCTACGAGCAGTACTTC.

The chain couples TRBV29-1 to TRBJ2-2; no clear D. The germline V gene encodes CDR1 SQVTM and CDR2 ANQGSEA. The CDR3 length is 14 residues. V lost 4 bases, J lost 8 bases, and 17 bases lay in between. The CDR3 region is CSVVGGELMGELFF. CDR3 bases: TGCAGCGTTGTTGGTGGGGAACTGATGGGGGAGCTGTTTTTT.

The rearrangement uses TRBV27 and TRBJ2-3; tentatively, D is TRBD1 or TRBD2 (5 bases each). The CDR3 contains 15 residues. V was clipped by 5 bases and J by 4 bases, with 16 bases between them. Per germline, CDR1 MNHEY and CDR2 SMNVEV (reference sequence). DNA for the CDR3: TGTGCCAGCAGTCCCCTCTCCGGGACCCCAGATACGCAGTATTTT. As protein: CASSPLSGTPDTQYF.

This clone occurred once. The V call is TRBV11-2, the J call TRBJ2-3; 11 positions agree with TRBD2. Unmatched junction bases numbered 5, after V lost 5 bases and J lost 4 bases. The CDR3 has 15 residues. The V gene's germline CDR1 is SGHAT and CDR2 FQNNGV. In DNA, the CDR3 is TGTGCCAGCAGCGACGGGACTAGCGGTTCAGATACGCAGTATTTT. Residues: CASSDGTSGSDTQYF.

CDR3 loop: CASSSGRGVAYGYTF. For the CDR3, the DNA is TGTGCCAGCAGCTCCGGCAGGGGGGTAGCCTATGGCTACACCTTC. The chain employs TRBV13 and TRBJ1-2, with TRBD1 matching 7 bases. Per the germline V gene, CDR1 is PRHDT and CDR2 is FYEKMQ (reference sequence). J lost 4 bases, V lost 4 bases, and 9 bases had no gene match. There are 15 residues in the CDR3.

The chain has TRBV7-9 and TRBJ1-3; TRBD1 agrees at 9 bases. J was trimmed by 3 bases and V by 5 bases; bases with no gene match: 11. From germline, CDR1 is SEHNR and CDR2 FQNEAQ (reference sequence). The CDR3 consists of 17 residues. The CDR3 coding sequence is TGTGCCAGCAGCCCACCCCTTGGGACAGGGATTGGAAACACCATATATTTT. Translation: CASSPPLGTGIGNTIYF.

The V call is TRBV7-8, the J call TRBJ2-1; 10 nucleotides match TRBD2. J lost 7 bases, V lost 2 bases, and 5 bases had no gene match. CDR1 and CDR2 from the germline V gene are SGHVS and FQNEAQ. This CDR3 has 15 residues. The CDR3 bases are TGTGCCAGCAGCTTATCTAGCGGGAGAGTGAATGAGCAGTTCTTC. Amino acids: CASSLSSGRVNEQFF.

This CDR3 is CASSPRGGGDVDTQYF. In DNA, the CDR3 is TGTGCCAGCAGCCCACGAGGGGGTGGAGACGTAGATACGCAGTATTTT. This chain joins TRBV7-9 and TRBJ2-3; D might be TRBD1 (6 bases). V was trimmed by 5 bases and J by 5 bases, leaving 20 bases between them. The CDR3 is 16 residues long. The germline V gene has CDR1 SEHNR and CDR2 FQNEAQ (reference sequence).

The chain combines TRBV29-1 with TRBJ2-3; D remains ambiguous. This CDR3 spans 14 amino acids. V lost 2 bases and J lost 1, with 10 bases in between. Germline V lookup: CDR1 SQVTM, CDR2 ANQGSEA. The CDR3 spells CSVEQPPRTDTQYF. CDR3 nucleotide sequence: TGCAGCGTTGAACAACCGCCACGCACAGATACGCAGTATTTT.

The chain carries TRBV7-6 and TRBJ2-7, with 10 bases identical to TRBD1. Germline V lookup: CDR1 SGHVS, CDR2 FNYEAQ. Trimming removed 5 bases from V and 6 bases from J; junction bases left unmatched: 10. CDR3 length: 15 amino acids. CDR3 DNA sequence: TGTGCCAGCAGCACGCGGACAGGGGGTGCGTTCGAGCAGTACTTC. Translated: CASSTRTGGAFEQYF.